Below, 8 T cell receptor beta chains from the same sample are listed, as sequenced in a study of T cells in Graves' hyperthyroidism and ophthalmopathy. Amplified TCR beta CDR3 regions derived from RNA transcripts. The study used the HTBI primer set for a first-round RT-PCR of the TCR CDR3. TCRdb redid the calling of the multiplex PCR reads with MiXCR, one entry per CDR3 protein. Of about 520,000 distinct CDR3 sequences in the sample, less than 25% were seen once. Specimen: blood. The receptors shown here come from a young woman with Graves' ophthalmopathy.

V and J are TRBV7-2 and TRBJ1-2; a possible D gene is TRBD1 (5 bases). The CDR3 consists of 15 residues. CDR1 and CDR2 from the germline V gene are SGHTA and FQGNSA. V lost 3 bases and J lost 8, with 19 bases in between. The CDR3 protein is CASSFGAGLDKGYTF. DNA for the CDR3: TGTGCCAGCAGCTTTGGGGCAGGGCTTGATAAAGGCTACACCTTC.

This clonotype occurred many times. The V call is TRBV6-1, the J call TRBJ2-5; TRBD2 matches at 9 bases. With V trimmed by 4 bases and J by 9 bases, 6 bases remained unmatched. CDR3 length: 13 residues. The germline V gene encodes CDR1 MNHNS and CDR2 SASEGT. The CDR3 sequence is CASSGGLAGPQYF. Written as DNA, the CDR3 is TGTGCCAGCAGTGGGGGGCTAGCGGGGCCCCAGTACTTC.

This clonotype was counted ten times or more. The chain combines TRBV12-3 or TRBV12-4 with TRBJ1-2; D not certain. The CDR3 totals 12 residues. V lost 3 bases, J lost 6 bases, and 8 bases lay in between. The CDR3, as DNA: TGTGCCAGCAGTTTCGGGCACGATGGCTACACCTTC. Protein: CASSFGHDGYTF.

This clonotype was picked up a small number of times. The gene calls are TRBV25-1 and TRBJ1-3; D gene uncertain. Germline V gene sequence: CDR1 MGHDK, CDR2 SYGVNS. The V gene lost 5 bases and the J gene lost 1 base, with 12 bases spanning the gap. The CDR3 extends over 15 amino acids. The CDR3 loop is CASSSPGVSGNTIYF. CDR3 bases: TGTGCCAGCAGTTCTCCGGGTGTATCTGGAAACACCATATATTTT.

This clonotype was detected only a few times. V and J are TRBV19 and TRBJ2-2; D may correspond to TRBD1 or TRBD2 (7 bases each). V was shortened by 3 bases and J by 6 bases, with 14 bases between the two germline ends. The CDR3 runs 15 residues. From germline, CDR1 is LNHDA and CDR2 SQIVND (reference sequence). The CDR3 DNA is TGTGCCAGTAGTATCACGGCAGGGGGGGCCGGGGAGCTGTTTTTT. Its protein is CASSITAGGAGELFF.

The genes are TRBV6-1 and TRBJ1-5; possibly TRBD1 for D (6 bases). The CDR3 loop spans 15 amino acids. Trimming took 7 bases from V and 5 from J, leaving 18 bases between them. Germline V gives CDR1 MNHNS, CDR2 SASEGT. The CDR3 nucleotides are TGTGCCAGCACATCGTCCGGACAGCTCCATCAGCCCCAGCATTTT. Amino acids: CASTSSGQLHQPQHF.

The CDR3: CASSLPGSGAPQETQYF. For the CDR3, the DNA is TGTGCCAGCAGTCTCCCTGGGAGCGGGGCCCCCCAAGAGACCCAGTACTTC. The chain uses TRBV6-1 and TRBJ2-5; 7 nucleotides agree with TRBD2. The CDR3 runs 17 residues. Trimming at V came to 5 bases and at J to 1 base, leaving 13 bases not matched to a gene. CDR1 is MNHNS, CDR2 SASEGT, per germline.

This chain connects TRBV12-5 to TRBJ2-7, with D perhaps matching TRBD1 or TRBD2 (6 bases each). This CDR3 has 20 amino acids. V lost 0 bases and J lost 0, with 24 bases in between. Germline V gives CDR1 LGHNT, CDR2 FRNRAP. The CDR3 sequence is CASGLVPTPWRRGDSYEQYF. The CDR3 bases are TGTGCTAGTGGTTTGGTACCCACCCCGTGGCGGAGGGGGGACTCCTACGAGCAGTACTTC.